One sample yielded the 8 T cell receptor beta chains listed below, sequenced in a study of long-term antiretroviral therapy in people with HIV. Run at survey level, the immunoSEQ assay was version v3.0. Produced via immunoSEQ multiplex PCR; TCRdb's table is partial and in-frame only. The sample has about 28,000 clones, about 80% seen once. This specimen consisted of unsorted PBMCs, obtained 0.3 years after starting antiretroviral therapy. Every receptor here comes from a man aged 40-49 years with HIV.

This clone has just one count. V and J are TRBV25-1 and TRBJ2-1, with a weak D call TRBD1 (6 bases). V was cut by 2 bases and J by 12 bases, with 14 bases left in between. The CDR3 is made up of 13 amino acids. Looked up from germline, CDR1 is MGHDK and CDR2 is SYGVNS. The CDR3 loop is CASSEDPGVAQFF. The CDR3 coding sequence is TGTGCCAGCAGTGAAGATCCAGGGGTCGCGCAGTTCTTC. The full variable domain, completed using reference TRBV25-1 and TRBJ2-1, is EADIYQTPRYLVIGTGKKITLECSQTMGHDKMYWYQQDPGMELHLIHYSYGVNSTEKGDLSSESTVSRIRTEHFPLTLESARPSHTSQYLCASSEDPGVAQFFGPGTRLTVL.

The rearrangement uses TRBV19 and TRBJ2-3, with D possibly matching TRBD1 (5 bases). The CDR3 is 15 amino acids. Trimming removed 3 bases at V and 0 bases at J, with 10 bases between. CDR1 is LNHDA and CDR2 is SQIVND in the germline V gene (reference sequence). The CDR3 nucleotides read TGTGCCAGTAGTATCGTAGGGGTAAGCACAGATACGCAGTATTTT. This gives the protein CASSIVGVSTDTQYF. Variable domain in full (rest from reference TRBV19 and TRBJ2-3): DGGITQSPKYLFRKEGQNVTLSCEQNLNHDAMYWYRQDPGQGLRLIYYSQIVNDFQKGDIAEGYSVSREKKESFPLTVTSAQKNPTAFYLCASSIVGVSTDTQYFGPGTRLTVL.

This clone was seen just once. The CDR3 DNA reads TGTGCCAGCAGCAAGGACAGGGGGGGTGAAAAACTGTTTTTT. It codes for CASSKDRGGEKLFF. This chain links TRBV7-9 with TRBJ1-4; 10 bases fit TRBD1. The V gene's germline CDR1 is SEHNR and CDR2 FQNEAQ (reference sequence). The CDR3 has 14 residues. The V and J ends lost 5 bases and 7 bases, in that order; junction bases with no gene match: 4.

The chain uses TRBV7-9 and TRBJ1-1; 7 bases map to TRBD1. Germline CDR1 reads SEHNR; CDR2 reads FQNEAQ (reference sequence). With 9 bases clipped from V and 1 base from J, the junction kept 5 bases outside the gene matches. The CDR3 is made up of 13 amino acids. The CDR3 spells CARGTATNTEAFF. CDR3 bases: TGTGCCAGAGGGACAGCCACGAACACTGAAGCTTTCTTT.

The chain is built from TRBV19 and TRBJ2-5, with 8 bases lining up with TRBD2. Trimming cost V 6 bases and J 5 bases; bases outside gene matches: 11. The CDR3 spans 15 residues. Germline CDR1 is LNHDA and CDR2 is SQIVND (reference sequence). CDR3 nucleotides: TGTGCCAGTAGATCAAGGACTAGCTTGATTGAGACCCAGTACTTC. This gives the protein CASRSRTSLIETQYF.

The CDR3 nucleotides are TGTGCCAGCAGCGCAACAGGGGGTAATATGTACGAGCAGTACTTC. Translation gives CASSATGGNMYEQYF. The rearrangement uses TRBV7-3 and TRBJ2-7; TRBD1 agrees at 8 bases. The V and J ends lost 5 bases and 4 bases, in that order; junction bases with no gene match: 10. The CDR3 contains 15 residues. CDR1 is SGHTA, CDR2 FQGTGA, per germline.

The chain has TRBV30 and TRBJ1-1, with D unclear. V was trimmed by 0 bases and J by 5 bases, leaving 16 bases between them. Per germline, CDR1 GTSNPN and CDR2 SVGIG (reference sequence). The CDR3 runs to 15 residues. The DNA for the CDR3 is TGTGCCTGGAGTGTTCAGCCCCCGCAACGGACTGAAGCTTTCTTT. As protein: CAWSVQPPQRTEAFF. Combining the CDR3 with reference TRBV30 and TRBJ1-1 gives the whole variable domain SQTIHQWPATLVQPVGSPLSLECTVEGTSNPNLYWYRQAAGRGLQLLFYSVGIGQISSEVPQNLSASRPQDRQFILSSKKLLLSDSGFYLCAWSVQPPQRTEAFFGQGTRLTVV.

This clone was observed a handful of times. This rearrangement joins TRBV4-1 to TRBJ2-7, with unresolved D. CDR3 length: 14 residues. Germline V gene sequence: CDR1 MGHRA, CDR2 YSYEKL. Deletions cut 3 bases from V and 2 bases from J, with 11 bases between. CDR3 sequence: CASSHDLSTYEQYF. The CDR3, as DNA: TGCGCCAGCAGCCACGACTTGTCGACCTACGAGCAGTACTTC.